A single sample is the source of the 18 T cell receptor beta chains below, sequenced in a study of cytomegalovirus exposure and HLA in healthy donors. Only in-frame clones appear in the TCRdb table, and some are missing; sequencing was by immunoSEQ multiplex PCR. This table has 150,000 to 200,000 clones, around nine tenths appearing once. Specimen: PBMCs. Every receptor here comes from a woman aged 18-30 years in good health and CMV-seronegative.

The genes are TRBV2 and TRBJ1-2; 8 positions agree with TRBD1. The CDR3 has 13 amino acids. V lost 6 bases to trimming and J lost 8 bases; unmatched junction nucleotides: 8. The germline gives CDR1 SNHLY, CDR2 FYNNEI. CDR3 in DNA: TGTGCCAGCAGGGGGACAGGTCGTATGGGCTACACCTTC. Amino acids: CASRGTGRMGYTF.

The V and J genes are TRBV19 and TRBJ2-7; 8 bases map to TRBD1. The CDR3 has 14 residues. Per the germline V gene, CDR1 is LNHDA and CDR2 is SQIVND (reference sequence). The trim removed 2 bases at V and 6 bases at J, leaving 6 bases unmatched. CDR3 residues: CASSIQGAVGEQYF. CDR3 DNA sequence: TGTGCCAGTAGTATACAGGGGGCCGTCGGCGAGCAGTACTTC.

The chain links TRBV27 to TRBJ1-5; 7 positions match TRBD1. The J segment lost 10 bases and the V segment lost 6 bases, leaving 9 bases of the junction unmatched. CDR1 MNHEY and CDR2 SMNVEV come from the germline V gene (reference sequence). This CDR3 region has 13 residues. DNA for the CDR3: TGTGCCAGCAGCGGGACAGAGATAGGACCCCAGCATTTT. Its protein is CASSGTEIGPQHF.

The chain links TRBV7-2 to TRBJ2-1; 7 bases are shared with TRBD1. Germline CDR1 reads SGHTA; CDR2 reads FQGNSA. CDR3 length equals 14 residues. J gave up 5 bases and V 8 bases, and 9 bases lay outside the gene matches. CDR3 sequence (DNA): TGTGCCAGCCAACAGGACAGGATAAACAATGAGCAGTTCTTC. As protein: CASQQDRINNEQFF. The complete variable domain, with remaining parts taken from reference TRBV7-2 and TRBJ2-1, reads GAGVSQSPSNKVTEKGKDVELRCDPISGHTALYWYRQSLGQGLEFLIYFQGNSAPDKSGLPSDRFSAERTGGSVSTLTIQRTQQEDSAVYLCASQQDRINNEQFFGPGTRLTVL.

This chain joins TRBV6-6 and TRBJ2-7, with a possible D match to TRBD2 (6 bases). Germline V gives CDR1 MNHNY, CDR2 SVGAGI (reference sequence). The V and J ends lost 4 bases and 3 bases respectively, with 10 bases between them. The CDR3 loop spans 13 amino acids. DNA for the CDR3: TGTGCCAGCAGTTCAGGAGGGAACTACGAGCAGTACTTC. Amino acids: CASSSGGNYEQYF.

The chain couples TRBV19 to TRBJ1-5, with TRBD1 identical over 7 bases. V trimming: 1 base; J trimming: 5 bases; junction bases outside the gene matches: 11. Germline V gives CDR1 LNHDA, CDR2 SQIVND (reference sequence). The CDR3 is 17 residues long. CDR3 residues: CASSIVGLDRAYQPQHF. CDR3 coding DNA: TGTGCCAGTAGTATAGTTGGGCTTGACAGGGCCTATCAGCCCCAGCATTTT.

The chain is built from TRBV27 and TRBJ2-3; D is possibly TRBD2 (6 bases). V lost 2 bases to trimming and J lost 4 bases, with 10 bases between them. Germline V gene lookup returns CDR1 MNHEY and CDR2 SMNVEV (reference sequence). This CDR3 contains 14 residues. CDR3 region: CASSLPGDSDTQYF. The CDR3 DNA reads as TGTGCCAGCAGTTTACCGGGGGATTCAGATACGCAGTATTTT.

A word on this clone: At the DNA level, this CDR3 is encoded by other sequences in the same sample as well. The rearrangement links TRBV2 to TRBJ2-2; D unresolved. V shed 8 bases and J shed 0 bases, with 7 bases lying between them. The CDR3 extends over 13 amino acids. CDR1 is SNHLY and CDR2 is FYNNEI in the germline V gene. The CDR3 bases are TGTGCCAGCGACAACACGAACACCGGGGAGCTGTTTTTT. Translated: CASDNTNTGELFF.

The rearrangement joins TRBV19 to TRBJ1-1; possible D gene TRBD1, 6 bases. Germline CDR1 LNHDA, CDR2 SQIVND (reference sequence). V dropped 7 bases and J dropped 0 bases, with 18 bases sitting between them. The CDR3 totals 16 residues. CDR3: CASTPITGYLNTEAFF. The CDR3 DNA reads as TGTGCCAGTACCCCGATCACAGGGTACTTGAACACTGAAGCTTTCTTT.

As DNA, the CDR3 is TGTGCCAGCAGCGACCGACAGGGGCTGGGTGGCTACACCTTC. It yields the protein CASSDRQGLGGYTF. The V gene is TRBV9, the J gene TRBJ1-2; 8 nucleotides align to TRBD1. Germline CDR1 reads SGDLS; CDR2 reads YYNGEE. Losses at the gene ends were 3 bases for V and 7 bases for J; bases not matched to a gene: 8. CDR3 length equals 14 residues.

The CDR3 DNA follows: TGTGCCACCAGCAGGCGACTGGGAGGGAGGGCCGATTCACCCCTCCACTTT. It encodes CATSRRLGGRADSPLHF. The chain is built from TRBV15 and TRBJ1-6; no firm D call. Trimming took 3 bases from V and 8 from J, leaving 20 bases between them. From germline, CDR1 is LNHNV and CDR2 YYDKDF (reference sequence). The CDR3 is 17 amino acids.

V is TRBV13 and J is TRBJ2-3; D is perhaps TRBD2 (6 bases). The CDR3 runs to 14 residues. V lost 8 bases, J lost 2 bases, and 14 bases lay in between. Germline V CDR1 and CDR2: PRHDT, FYEKMQ (reference sequence). Here the CDR3 reads CASLIGTHTDTQYF. CDR3 DNA sequence: TGTGCCAGCCTCATTGGGACTCACACAGATACGCAGTATTTT.

The rearrangement links TRBV6-5 to TRBJ2-2; D call uncertain. Per the germline V gene, CDR1 is MNHEY and CDR2 is SVGAGI. Trimming removed 4 bases from V and 4 bases from J, with 4 bases in between. The length of the CDR3 is 12 residues. For the CDR3, the DNA is TGTGCCAGCAGTTTGAGCACCGGGGAGCTGTTTTTT. As protein: CASSLSTGELFF.

The V gene is TRBV6-1, the J gene TRBJ1-2, with TRBD1 as a possible D gene (6 bases). Germline values: CDR1 MNHNS, CDR2 SASEGT. This CDR3 is built from 14 residues. The V gene lost 1 base and the J gene lost 4 bases, with 10 bases spanning the gap. The CDR3 sequence is CASSEGDRRYGYTF. CDR3 nucleotide sequence: TGTGCCAGCAGTGAAGGTGACAGGCGCTATGGCTACACCTTC.

In DNA form, the CDR3 reads TGTGCCAGCAGTTTATGGTCAGTTACCATACAGACCGGGGAGCTGTTTTTT. It specifies CASSLWSVTIQTGELFF. This sequence joins TRBV28 and TRBJ2-2; D uncertain. Trimming left V 0 bases short and J 5 bases short, with 16 bases between. Germline V gives CDR1 MDHEN, CDR2 SYDVKM. The CDR3 has 17 residues.

This sequence joins TRBV29-1 and TRBJ2-7, with 8 bases fitting TRBD1. V dropped 1 base and J dropped 4; count of bases not matched to a gene: 6. The CDR3 extends over 14 amino acids. Germline CDR1 and CDR2: SQVTM and ANQGSEA. The CDR3 sequence is CSVEVAGQDYEQYF. The DNA for the CDR3 is TGCAGCGTTGAAGTCGCGGGACAGGATTACGAGCAGTACTTC.

This clone was detected a few times. The V gene is TRBV7-9, the J gene TRBJ1-1; D ambiguous. Germline V lookup: CDR1 SEHNR, CDR2 FQNEAQ (reference sequence). V lost 1 base, J lost 1 base, and 10 bases lay in between. This CDR3 region has 15 residues. The CDR3 sequence is CASSLVVEGNTEAFF. The CDR3 coding sequence is TGTGCCAGCAGCTTAGTCGTAGAGGGGAACACTGAAGCTTTCTTT.

The chain combines TRBV7-8 with TRBJ1-5; D ambiguous. V was cut by 5 bases and J by 0 bases, with 17 bases left in between. CDR3 length: 17 amino acids. The germline CDR1 and CDR2 sequences are SGHVS and FQNEAQ. The CDR3 DNA is TGTGCCAGCAGCGACCGGACTCAACCTTATAGCAATCAGCCCCAGCATTTT. Its translation is CASSDRTQPYSNQPQHF.